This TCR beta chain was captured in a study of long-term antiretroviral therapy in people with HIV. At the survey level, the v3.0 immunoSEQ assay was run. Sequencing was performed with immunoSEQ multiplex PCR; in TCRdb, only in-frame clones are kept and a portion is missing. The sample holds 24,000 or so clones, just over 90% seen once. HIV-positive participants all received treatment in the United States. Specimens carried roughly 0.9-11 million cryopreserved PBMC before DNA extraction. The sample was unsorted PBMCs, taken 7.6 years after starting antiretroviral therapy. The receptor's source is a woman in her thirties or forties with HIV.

Here the CDR3 DNA reads TGCGCCAGCGCCGTTGACCGGTATCAGCCCCAGCATTTT. This encodes CASAVDRYQPQHF. The gene calls are TRBV4-3 and TRBJ1-5; D is ambiguous. The germline V gene has CDR1 LGHNA and CDR2 YSLEER. Trimming stripped 8 bases from V and 5 bases from J, with 13 bases between. The CDR3 spans 13 residues.